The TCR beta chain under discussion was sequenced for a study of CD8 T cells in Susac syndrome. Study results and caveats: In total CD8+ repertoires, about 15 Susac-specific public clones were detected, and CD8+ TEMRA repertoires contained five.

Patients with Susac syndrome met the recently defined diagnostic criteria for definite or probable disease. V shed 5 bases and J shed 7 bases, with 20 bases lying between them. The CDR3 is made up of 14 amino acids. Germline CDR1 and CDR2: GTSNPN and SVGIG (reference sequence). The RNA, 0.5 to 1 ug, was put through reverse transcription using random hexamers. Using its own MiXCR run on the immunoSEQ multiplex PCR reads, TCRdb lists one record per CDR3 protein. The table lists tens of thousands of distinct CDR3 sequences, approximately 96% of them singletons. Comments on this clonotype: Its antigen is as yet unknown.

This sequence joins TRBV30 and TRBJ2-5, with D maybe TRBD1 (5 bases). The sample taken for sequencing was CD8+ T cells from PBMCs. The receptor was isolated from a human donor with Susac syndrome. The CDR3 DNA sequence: TGTGCCTGGGGCCAGGGTAACCCGGGCAGGACCCAGTACTTC. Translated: CAWGQGNPGRTQYF. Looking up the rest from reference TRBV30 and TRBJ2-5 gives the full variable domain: SQTIHQWPATLVQPVGSPLSLECTVEGTSNPNLYWYRQAAGRGLQLLFYSVGIGQISSEVPQNLSASRPQDRQFILSSKKLLLSDSGFYLCAWGQGNPGRTQYFGPGTRLLVL.